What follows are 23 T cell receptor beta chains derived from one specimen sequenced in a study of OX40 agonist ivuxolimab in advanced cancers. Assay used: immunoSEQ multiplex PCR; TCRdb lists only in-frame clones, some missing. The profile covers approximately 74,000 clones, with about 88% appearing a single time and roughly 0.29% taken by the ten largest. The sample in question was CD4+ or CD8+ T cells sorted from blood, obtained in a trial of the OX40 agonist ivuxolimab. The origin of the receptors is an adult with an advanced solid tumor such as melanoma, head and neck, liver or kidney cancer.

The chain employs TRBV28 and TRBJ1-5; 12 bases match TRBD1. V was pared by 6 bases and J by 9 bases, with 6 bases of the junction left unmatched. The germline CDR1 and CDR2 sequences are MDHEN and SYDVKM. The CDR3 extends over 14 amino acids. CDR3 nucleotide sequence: TGTGCCAGCAGCCGGGACAGGGGGCGCTTGCCCCAGCATTTT. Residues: CASSRDRGRLPQHF. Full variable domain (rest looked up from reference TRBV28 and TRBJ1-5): DVKVTQSSRYLVKRTGEKVFLECVQDMDHENMFWYRQDPGLGLRLIYFSYDVKMKEKGDIPEGYSVSREKKERFSLILESASTNQTSMYLCASSRDRGRLPQHFGDGTRLSIL.

The CDR3 nucleotides are TGTGCCAGCAGCTTAACTAACGGGAAGGGAGAGACCCAGTACTTC. This translates into CASSLTNGKGETQYF. The chain employs TRBV7-3 and TRBJ2-5, with a weak D call TRBD2 (5 bases). Germline V lookup: CDR1 SGHTA, CDR2 FQGTGA. The CDR3 covers 15 residues. V was trimmed by 0 bases and J by 4 bases, leaving 12 bases between them.

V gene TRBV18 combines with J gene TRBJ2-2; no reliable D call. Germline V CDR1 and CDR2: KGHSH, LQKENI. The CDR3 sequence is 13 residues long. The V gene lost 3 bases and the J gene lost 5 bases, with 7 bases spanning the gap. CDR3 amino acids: CASSPGMTGELFF. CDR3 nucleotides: TGTGCCAGCTCACCGGGTATGACCGGGGAGCTGTTTTTT.

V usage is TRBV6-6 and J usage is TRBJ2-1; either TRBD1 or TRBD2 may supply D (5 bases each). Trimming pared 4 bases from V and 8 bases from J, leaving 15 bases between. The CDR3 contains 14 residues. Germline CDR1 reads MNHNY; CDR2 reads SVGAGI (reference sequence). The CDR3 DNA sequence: TGTGCCAGCAGTTCCGGGACCGGACGAGATGAGCAGTTCTTC. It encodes CASSSGTGRDEQFF.

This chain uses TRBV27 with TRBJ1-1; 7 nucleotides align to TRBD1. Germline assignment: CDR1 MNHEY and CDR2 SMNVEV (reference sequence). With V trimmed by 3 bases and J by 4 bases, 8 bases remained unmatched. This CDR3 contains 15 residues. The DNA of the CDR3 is TGTGCCAGCAGTTTCCACTCAGGGGGGATCACTGAAGCTTTCTTT. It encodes CASSFHSGGITEAFF.

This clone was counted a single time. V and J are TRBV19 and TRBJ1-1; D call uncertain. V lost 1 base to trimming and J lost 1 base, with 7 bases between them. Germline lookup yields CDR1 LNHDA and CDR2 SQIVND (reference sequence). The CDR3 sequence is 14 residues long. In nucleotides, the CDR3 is TGTGCCAGTAGTATAGGGCGGAAGAACACTGAAGCTTTCTTT. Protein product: CASSIGRKNTEAFF. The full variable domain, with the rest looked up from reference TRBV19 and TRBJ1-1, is DGGITQSPKYLFRKEGQNVTLSCEQNLNHDAMYWYRQDPGQGLRLIYYSQIVNDFQKGDIAEGYSVSREKKESFPLTVTSAQKNPTAFYLCASSIGRKNTEAFFGQGTRLTVV.

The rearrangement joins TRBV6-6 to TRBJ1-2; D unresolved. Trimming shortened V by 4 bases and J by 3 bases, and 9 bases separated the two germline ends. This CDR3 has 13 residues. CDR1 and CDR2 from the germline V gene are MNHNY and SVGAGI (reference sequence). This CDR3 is CASSSPLDYGYTF. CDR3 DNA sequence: TGTGCCAGCAGTTCGCCTCTTGACTATGGCTACACCTTC.

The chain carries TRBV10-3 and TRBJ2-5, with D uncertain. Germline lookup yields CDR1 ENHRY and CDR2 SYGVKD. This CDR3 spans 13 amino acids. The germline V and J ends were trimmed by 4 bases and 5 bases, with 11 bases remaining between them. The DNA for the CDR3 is TGTGCCATCAGTGTGGGTCCTCGGGAGACCCAGTACTTC. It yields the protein CAISVGPRETQYF.

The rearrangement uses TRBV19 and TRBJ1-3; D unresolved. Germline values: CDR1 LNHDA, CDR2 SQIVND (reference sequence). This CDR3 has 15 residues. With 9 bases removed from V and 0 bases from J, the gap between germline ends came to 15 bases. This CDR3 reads CASITSVRSGNTIYF. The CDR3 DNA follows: TGTGCCAGCATTACTTCGGTCCGCTCTGGAAACACCATATATTTT. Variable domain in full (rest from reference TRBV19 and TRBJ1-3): DGGITQSPKYLFRKEGQNVTLSCEQNLNHDAMYWYRQDPGQGLRLIYYSQIVNDFQKGDIAEGYSVSREKKESFPLTVTSAQKNPTAFYLCASITSVRSGNTIYFGEGSWLTVV.

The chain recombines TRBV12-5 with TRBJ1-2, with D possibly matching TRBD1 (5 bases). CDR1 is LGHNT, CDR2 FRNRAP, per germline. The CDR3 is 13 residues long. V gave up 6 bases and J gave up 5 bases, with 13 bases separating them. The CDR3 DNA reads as TGTGCTAGTGGAATCAGGGAGGGGTATGGCTACACCTTC. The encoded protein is CASGIREGYGYTF.

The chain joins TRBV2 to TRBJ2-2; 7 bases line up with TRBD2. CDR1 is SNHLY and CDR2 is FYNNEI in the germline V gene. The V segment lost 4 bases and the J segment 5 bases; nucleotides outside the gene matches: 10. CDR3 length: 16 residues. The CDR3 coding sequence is TGTGCCAGCAGTGCATACCGCGGGAGACGAACCGGGGAGCTGTTTTTT. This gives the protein CASSAYRGRRTGELFF. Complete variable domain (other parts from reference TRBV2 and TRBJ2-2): EPEVTQTPSHQVTQMGQEVILRCVPISNHLYFYWYRQILGQKVEFLVSFYNNEISEKSEIFDDQFSVERPDGSNFTLKIRSTKLEDSAMYFCASSAYRGRRTGELFFGEGSRLTVL.

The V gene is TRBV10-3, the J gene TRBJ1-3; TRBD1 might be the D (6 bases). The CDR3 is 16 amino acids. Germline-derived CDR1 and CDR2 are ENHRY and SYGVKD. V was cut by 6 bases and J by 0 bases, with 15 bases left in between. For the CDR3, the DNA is TGTGCCATCAGCTTCGACAGGACAACCTCTGGAAACACCATATATTTT. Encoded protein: CAISFDRTTSGNTIYF.

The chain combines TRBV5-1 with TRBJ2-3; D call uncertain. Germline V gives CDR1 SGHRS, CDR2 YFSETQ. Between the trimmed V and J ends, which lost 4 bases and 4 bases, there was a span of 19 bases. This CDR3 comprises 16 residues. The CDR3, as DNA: TGCGCCAGCAGCATCGTCCTAGGTAGGAGCTCAGATACGCAGTATTTT. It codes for CASSIVLGRSSDTQYF.

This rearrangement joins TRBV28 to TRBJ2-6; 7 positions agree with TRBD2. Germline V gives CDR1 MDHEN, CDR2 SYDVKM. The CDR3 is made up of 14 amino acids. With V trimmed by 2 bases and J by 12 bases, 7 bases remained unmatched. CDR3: CASSLRGEPSVLTF. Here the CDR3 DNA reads TGTGCCAGCAGTTTACGGGGGGAGCCTAGCGTCCTGACTTTC. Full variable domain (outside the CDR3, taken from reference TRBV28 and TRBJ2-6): DVKVTQSSRYLVKRTGEKVFLECVQDMDHENMFWYRQDPGLGLRLIYFSYDVKMKEKGDIPEGYSVSREKKERFSLILESASTNQTSMYLCASSLRGEPSVLTFGAGSRLTVL.

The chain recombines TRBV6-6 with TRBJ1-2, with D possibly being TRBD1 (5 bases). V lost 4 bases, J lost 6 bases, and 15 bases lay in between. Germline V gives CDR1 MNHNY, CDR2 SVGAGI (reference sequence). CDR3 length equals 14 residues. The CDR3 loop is CASSLLSGTHGYTF. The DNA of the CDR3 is TGTGCCAGCAGTTTACTCTCCGGGACGCATGGCTACACCTTC.

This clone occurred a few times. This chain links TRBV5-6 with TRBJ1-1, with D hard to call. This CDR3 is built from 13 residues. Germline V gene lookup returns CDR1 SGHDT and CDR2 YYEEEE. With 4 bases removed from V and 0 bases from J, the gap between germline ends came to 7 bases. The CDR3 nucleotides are TGTGCCAGCAGCACAATTATGAACACTGAAGCTTTCTTT. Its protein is CASSTIMNTEAFF. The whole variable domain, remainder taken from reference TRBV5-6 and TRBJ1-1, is DAGVTQSPTHLIKTRGQQVTLRCSPKSGHDTVSWYQQALGQGPQFIFQYYEEEERQRGNFPDRFSGHQFPNYSSELNVNALLLGDSALYLCASSTIMNTEAFFGQGTRLTVV.

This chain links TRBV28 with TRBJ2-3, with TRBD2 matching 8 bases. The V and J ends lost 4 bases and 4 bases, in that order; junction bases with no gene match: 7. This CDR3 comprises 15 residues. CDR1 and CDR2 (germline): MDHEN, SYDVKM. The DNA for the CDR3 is TGTGCCAGCAGTTACGGCGGGAGGAGGGCAGATACGCAGTATTTT. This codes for CASSYGGRRADTQYF.

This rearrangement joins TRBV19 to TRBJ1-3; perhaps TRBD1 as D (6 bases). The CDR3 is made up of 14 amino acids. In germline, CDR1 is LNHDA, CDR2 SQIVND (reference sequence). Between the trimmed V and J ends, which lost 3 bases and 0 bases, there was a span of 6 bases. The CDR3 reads CASSMDSSGNTIYF. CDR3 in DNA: TGTGCCAGTAGTATGGACAGCTCTGGAAACACCATATATTTT.

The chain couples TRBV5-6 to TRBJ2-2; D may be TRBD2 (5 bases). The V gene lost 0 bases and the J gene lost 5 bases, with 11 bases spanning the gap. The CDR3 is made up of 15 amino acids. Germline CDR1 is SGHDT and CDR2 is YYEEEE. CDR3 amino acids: CASSLDGIGTGELFF. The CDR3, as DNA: TGTGCCAGCAGCTTGGACGGGATTGGTACCGGGGAGCTGTTTTTT. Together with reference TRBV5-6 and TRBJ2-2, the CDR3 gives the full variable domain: DAGVTQSPTHLIKTRGQQVTLRCSPKSGHDTVSWYQQALGQGPQFIFQYYEEEERQRGNFPDRFSGHQFPNYSSELNVNALLLGDSALYLCASSLDGIGTGELFFGEGSRLTVL.

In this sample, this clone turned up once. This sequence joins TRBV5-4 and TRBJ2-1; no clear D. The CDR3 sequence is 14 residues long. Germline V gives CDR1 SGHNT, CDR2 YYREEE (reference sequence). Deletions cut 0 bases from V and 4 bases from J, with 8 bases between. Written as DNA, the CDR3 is TGTGCCAGCAGCTTGGCAGGCCCGTACAATGAGCAGTTCTTC. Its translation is CASSLAGPYNEQFF.

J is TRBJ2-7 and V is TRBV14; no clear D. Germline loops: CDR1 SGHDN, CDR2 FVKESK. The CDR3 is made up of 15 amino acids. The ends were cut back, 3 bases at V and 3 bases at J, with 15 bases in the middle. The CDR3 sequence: CASSHPRSVGYEQYF. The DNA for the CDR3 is TGTGCCAGCAGCCACCCTAGGTCGGTGGGCTACGAGCAGTACTTC.

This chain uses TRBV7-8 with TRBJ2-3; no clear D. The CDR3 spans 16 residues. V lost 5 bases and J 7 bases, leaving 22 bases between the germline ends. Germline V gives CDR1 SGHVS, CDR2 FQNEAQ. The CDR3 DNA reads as TGTGCCAGCAGCCCCCTGCGTGTCGGTGGAGTACATACGCAGTATTTT. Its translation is CASSPLRVGGVHTQYF.

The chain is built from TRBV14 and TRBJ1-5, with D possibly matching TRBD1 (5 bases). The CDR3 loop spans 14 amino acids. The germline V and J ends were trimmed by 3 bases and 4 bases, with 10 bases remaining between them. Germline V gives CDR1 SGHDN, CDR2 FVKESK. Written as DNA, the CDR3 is TGTGCCAGCAGCCAGTCAGGGAGTAATCAGCCCCAGCATTTT. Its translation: CASSQSGSNQPQHF.